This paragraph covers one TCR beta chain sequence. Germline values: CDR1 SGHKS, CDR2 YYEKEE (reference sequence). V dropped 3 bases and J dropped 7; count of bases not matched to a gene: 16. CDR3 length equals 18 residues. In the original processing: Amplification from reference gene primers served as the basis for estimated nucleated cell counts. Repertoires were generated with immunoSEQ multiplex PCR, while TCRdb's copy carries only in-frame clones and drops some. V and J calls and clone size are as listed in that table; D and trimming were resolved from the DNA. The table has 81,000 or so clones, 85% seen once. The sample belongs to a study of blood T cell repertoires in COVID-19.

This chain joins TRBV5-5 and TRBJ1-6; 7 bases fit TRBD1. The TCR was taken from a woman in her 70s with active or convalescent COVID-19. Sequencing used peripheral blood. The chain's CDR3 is CASSSLPGGGVRNSPLHF. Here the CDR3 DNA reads TGTGCCAGCAGCTCCCTCCCCGGAGGGGGCGTGCGGAATTCACCCCTCCACTTT.